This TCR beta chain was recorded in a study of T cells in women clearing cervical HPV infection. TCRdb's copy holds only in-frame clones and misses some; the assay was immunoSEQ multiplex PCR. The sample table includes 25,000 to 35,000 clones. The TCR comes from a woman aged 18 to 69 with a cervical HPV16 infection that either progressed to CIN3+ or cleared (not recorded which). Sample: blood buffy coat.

Incomplete CDR3 DNA: TGCAGTGCTAGGTCCCCCTGGGCTAGCCCCCAAGAGACG. Residues: CSARSPWASPQET. The whole CDR3 sequence is CSARSPWASPQETQYF. The chain has TRBV20-1 and TRBJ2-3, with D possibly TRBD2 on 5 matching bases. The observed sequence ends 3 residues before the CDR3 terminus, with the missing tail filled in from the germline J gene. Looked up from germline, CDR1 is DFQATT and CDR2 is SNEGSKA (reference sequence). CDR3 length equals 16 residues.